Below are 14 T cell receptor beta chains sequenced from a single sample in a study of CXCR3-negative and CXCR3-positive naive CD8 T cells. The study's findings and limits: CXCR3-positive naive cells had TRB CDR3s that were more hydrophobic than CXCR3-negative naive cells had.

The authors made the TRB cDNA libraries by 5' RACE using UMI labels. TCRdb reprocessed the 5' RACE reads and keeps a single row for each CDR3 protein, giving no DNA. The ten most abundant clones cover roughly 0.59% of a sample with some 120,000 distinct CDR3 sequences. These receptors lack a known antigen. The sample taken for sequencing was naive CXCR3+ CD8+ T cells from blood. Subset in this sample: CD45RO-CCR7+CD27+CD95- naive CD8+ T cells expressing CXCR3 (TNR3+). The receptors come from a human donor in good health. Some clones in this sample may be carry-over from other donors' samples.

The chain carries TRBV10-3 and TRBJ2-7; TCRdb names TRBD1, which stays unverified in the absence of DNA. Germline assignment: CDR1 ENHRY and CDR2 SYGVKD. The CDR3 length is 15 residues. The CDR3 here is CAISEPGTGLYEQYF.

CDR3 residues: CASSQPLVDRYNEQFF. The V call is TRBV3-1, the J call TRBJ2-1; checking the TCRdb D call of TRBD1 is not possible without DNA. Germline-derived CDR1 and CDR2 are LGHDT and YNNKEL (reference sequence). This CDR3 spans 16 amino acids.

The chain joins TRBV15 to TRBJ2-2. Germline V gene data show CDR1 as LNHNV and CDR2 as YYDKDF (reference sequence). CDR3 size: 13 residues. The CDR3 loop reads CATSRDRNGELFF.

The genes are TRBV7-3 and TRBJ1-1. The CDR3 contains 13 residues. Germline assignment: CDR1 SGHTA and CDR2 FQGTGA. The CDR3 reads CASSLTAGSEAFF.

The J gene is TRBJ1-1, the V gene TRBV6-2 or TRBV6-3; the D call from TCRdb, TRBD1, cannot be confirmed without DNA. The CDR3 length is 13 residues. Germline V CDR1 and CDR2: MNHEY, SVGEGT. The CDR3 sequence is CASYPGGNTVAFF.

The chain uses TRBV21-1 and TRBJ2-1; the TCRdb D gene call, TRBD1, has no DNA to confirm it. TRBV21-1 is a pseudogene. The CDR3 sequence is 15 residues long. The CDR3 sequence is CASSRYRVRWNEQFF.

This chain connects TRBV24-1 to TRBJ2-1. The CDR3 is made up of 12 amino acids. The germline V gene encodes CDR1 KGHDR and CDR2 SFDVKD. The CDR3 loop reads CATSRSYNEQFF.

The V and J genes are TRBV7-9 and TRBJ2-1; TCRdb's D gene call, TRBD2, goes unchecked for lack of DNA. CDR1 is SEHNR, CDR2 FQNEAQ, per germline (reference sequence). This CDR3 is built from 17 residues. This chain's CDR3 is CASSLPGASGTYNEQFF.

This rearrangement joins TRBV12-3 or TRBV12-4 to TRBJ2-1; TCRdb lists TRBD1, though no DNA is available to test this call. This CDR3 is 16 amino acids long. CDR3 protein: CASSFPTGTPYNEQFF.

CDR3 amino acids: CATYAGSPTDTQYF. The chain has TRBV15 and TRBJ2-3. CDR1 is LNHNV and CDR2 is YYDKDF in the germline V gene (reference sequence). The CDR3 is 14 amino acids.

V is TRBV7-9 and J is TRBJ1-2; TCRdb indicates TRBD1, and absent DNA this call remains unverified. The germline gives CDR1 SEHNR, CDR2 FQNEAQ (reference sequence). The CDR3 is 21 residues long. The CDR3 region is CASSSTRTGGRNRKANYGYTF. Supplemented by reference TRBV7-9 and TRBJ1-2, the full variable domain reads DTGVSQNPRHKITKRGQNVTFRCDPISEHNRLYWYRQTLGQGPEFLTYFQNEAQLEKSRLLSDRFSAERPKGSFSTLEIQRTEQGDSAMYLCASSSTRTGGRNRKANYGYTFGSGTRLTVV.

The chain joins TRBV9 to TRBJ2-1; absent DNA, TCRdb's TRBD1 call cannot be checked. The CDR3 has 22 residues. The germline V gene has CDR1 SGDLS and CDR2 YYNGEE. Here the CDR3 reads CASSVGGEWTGAPTSSYNEQFF.

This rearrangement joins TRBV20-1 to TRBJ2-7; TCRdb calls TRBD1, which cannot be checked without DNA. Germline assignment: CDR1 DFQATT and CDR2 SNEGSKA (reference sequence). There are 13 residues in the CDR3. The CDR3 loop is CSARRGQGYEQYF.

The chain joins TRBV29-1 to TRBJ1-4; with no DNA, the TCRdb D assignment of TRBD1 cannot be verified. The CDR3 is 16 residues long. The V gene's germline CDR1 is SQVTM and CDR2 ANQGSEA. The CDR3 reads CSVQTIQQGNNEKLFF.